This T cell receptor (beta chain) was recorded in a study of T cell repertoires in cytomegalovirus infection. Study-wide background: Matching HLA type and CMV infection were both indicated by public TCR beta signatures.

TCRdb called the reads again in MiXCR, with one record for every CDR3 protein. The repertoire holds more than 500,000 distinct CDR3 sequences, with 15% to 20% as singletons. V lost 1 base to trimming and J lost 3 bases, with 13 bases between them. CDR1 and CDR2 from the germline V gene are SGHRS and YFSETQ. This CDR3 contains 15 residues. This TCR came from a human donor in good health (CMV status not recorded). Some clones in this sample may be carry-over from other donors' samples. This chain uses TRBV5-1 with TRBJ1-1; D may be TRBD1 (5 bases). Sequencing input: CD8+ T cells from PBMCs. In DNA form, the CDR3 reads TGCGCCAGCAGCTTGCGGGGCACGGGGGACACTGAAGCTTTCTTT. It encodes CASSLRGTGDTEAFF.